The source of this T cell receptor beta chain is a study of blood T cell repertoires in COVID-19. Study-level background: Whether acute or convalescent, the COVID-19 samples came from the United States, Italy and Spain. T cells, B-cell-depleted T cells, or PBMCs supplied cDNA or gDNA.

Authors' processing steps: Estimation of nucleated cell counts relied on the amplification of reference gene primers. Clones were sequenced by immunoSEQ multiplex PCR, and TCRdb holds only the in-frame ones, with some missing. The V and J calls and clone size are taken from that table; D and trimming were inferred from the DNA. In the table there are 200,000 to 250,000 clones, roughly 81% of which are singletons. Germline assignment: CDR1 SGHRS and CDR2 YFSETQ. V shed 5 bases and J shed 9 bases, with 15 bases lying between them. The CDR3 covers 13 residues. This clone was counted a few times. The J gene is TRBJ2-1, the V gene TRBV5-1; TRBD1 is a possible D gene (5 bases). This clonotype was sampled from a woman in her fifties or sixties with active or convalescent COVID-19. Input material: peripheral blood. The CDR3 nucleotides read TGCGCCAGCAGACCAGGGTCGGGCAGTGAGCAGTTCTTC. It is translated as CASRPGSGSEQFF.